This T cell receptor beta chain was retrieved from a study of blood T cell repertoires in COVID-19. The protocol was immunoSEQ multiplex PCR, while the TCRdb copy is restricted to in-frame clones and leaves out a portion. The data show more than 150,000 clones, with roughly 86% seen just once and just under 2.5% held by the top ten. CDR3 length equals 17 residues. This sequence was found in a man aged 40-55 years with active or convalescent COVID-19. The gene calls are TRBV12-2 and TRBJ2-7; TRBD2 is taken as the D call from the table, unchecked against the DNA. TRBV12-2 is classified as a pseudogene. Sequenced sample: peripheral blood. The CDR3 loop is CASRLAETSGGANEQYF. As DNA, the CDR3 is TGTGCAAGTCGCTTAGCGGAGACTAGCGGGGGGGCAAACGAGCAGTACTTC.